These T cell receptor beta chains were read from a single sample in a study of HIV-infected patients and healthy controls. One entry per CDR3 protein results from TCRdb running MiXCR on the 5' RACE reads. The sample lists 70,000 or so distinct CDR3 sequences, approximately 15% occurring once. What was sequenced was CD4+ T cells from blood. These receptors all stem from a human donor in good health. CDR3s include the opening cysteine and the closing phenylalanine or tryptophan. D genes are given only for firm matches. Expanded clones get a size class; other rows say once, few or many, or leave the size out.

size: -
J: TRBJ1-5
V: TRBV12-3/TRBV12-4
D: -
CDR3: CASSVGAGQPQHF
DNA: TGTGCCAGCAGCGTCGGGGCAGGGCAGCCCCAGCATTTT

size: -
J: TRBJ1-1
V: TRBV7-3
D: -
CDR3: CASSLTARMNTEAFF
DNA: TGTGCCAGCAGCTTAACTGCGAGGATGAACACTGAAGCTTTCTTT

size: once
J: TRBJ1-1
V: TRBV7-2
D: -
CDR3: CASSYNRRSAEAFF
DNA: TGTGCCAGCAGCTATAACAGGAGATCTGCTGAAGCTTTCTTT

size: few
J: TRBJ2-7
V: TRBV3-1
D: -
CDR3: CASTNAYEQYF
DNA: TGTGCCAGCACGAACGCTTACGAGCAGTACTTC

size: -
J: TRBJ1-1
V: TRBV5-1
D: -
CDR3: CASSRRISSEAFF
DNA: TGCGCCAGCAGCCGCCGAATAAGCTCTGAAGCTTTCTTT

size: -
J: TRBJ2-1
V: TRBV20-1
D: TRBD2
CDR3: CSAREPLAGSNEQFF
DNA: TGCAGTGCTAGAGAACCACTAGCGGGTAGTAATGAGCAGTTCTTC

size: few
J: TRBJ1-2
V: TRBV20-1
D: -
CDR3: CSAKREGGYGYTF
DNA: TGCAGTGCTAAAAGGGAGGGAGGCTATGGCTACACCTTC

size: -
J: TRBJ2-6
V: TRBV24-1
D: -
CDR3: CATSDRASGANVLTF
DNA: TGTGCCACCAGTGACAGGGCTTCTGGGGCCAACGTCCTGACTTTC

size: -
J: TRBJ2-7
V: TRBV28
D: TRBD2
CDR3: CASSWTSGGIYEQYF
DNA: TGTGCCAGCAGCTGGACTAGCGGGGGTATCTACGAGCAGTACTTC

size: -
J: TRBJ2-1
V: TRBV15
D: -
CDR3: CATSRTGAVNEQFF
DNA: TGTGCCACCAGCAGAACGGGAGCCGTCAATGAGCAGTTCTTC

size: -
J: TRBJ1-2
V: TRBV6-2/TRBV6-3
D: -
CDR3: CASSYPPGRASYGYTF
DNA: TGTGCCAGCAGTTACCCTCCTGGACGGGCTAGCTATGGCTACACCTTC

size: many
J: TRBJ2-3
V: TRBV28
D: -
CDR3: CASSLWGSPGTDTQYF
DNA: TGTGCCAGCAGTTTATGGGGAAGTCCCGGCACAGATACGCAGTATTTT

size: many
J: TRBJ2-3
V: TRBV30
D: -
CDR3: CAWSNERTSTDTQYF
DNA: TGTGCCTGGAGTAATGAGAGGACTAGCACAGATACGCAGTATTTT

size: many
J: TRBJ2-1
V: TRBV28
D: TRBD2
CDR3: CASSSGSSYNEQFF
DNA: TGTGCCAGCAGCAGCGGGAGCTCCTACAATGAGCAGTTCTTC

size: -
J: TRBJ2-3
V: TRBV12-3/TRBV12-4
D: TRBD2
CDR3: CANTYSGSRDTQYF
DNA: TGTGCCAACACATATAGCGGGAGTAGAGATACGCAGTATTTT

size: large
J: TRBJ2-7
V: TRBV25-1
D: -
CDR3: CASSEHGSADEQYF
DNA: TGTGCCAGCAGTGAACACGGGAGTGCTGACGAGCAGTACTTC

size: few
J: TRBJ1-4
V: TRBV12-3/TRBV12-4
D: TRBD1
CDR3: CASSRDRATEKLFF
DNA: TGTGCCAGCAGTAGGGACAGGGCGACTGAAAAACTGTTTTTT

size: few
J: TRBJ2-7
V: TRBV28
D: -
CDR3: CASSLPWRGHYEQYF
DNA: TGTGCCAGCAGCCTCCCCTGGCGGGGGCACTACGAGCAGTACTTC

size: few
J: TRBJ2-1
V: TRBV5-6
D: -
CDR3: CASSLGRASYNEQFF
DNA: TGTGCCAGCAGCTTGGGGCGGGCGTCCTACAATGAGCAGTTCTTC

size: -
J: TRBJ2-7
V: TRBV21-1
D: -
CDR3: CAPTGRGTYEQYF
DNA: TGTGCCCCCACGGGGCGGGGAACCTACGAGCAGTACTTC

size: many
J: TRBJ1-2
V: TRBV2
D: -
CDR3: CASKPGTYGYTF
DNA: TGTGCCAGCAAGCCGGGGACCTATGGCTACACCTTC

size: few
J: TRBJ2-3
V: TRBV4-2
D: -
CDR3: CASSQEPHLTDTQYF
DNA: TGTGCCAGCAGCCAAGAGCCCCACCTCACAGATACGCAGTATTTT

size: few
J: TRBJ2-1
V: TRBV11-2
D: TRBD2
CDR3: CASSLGFQTSGINEQFF
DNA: TGTGCCAGCAGCTTAGGGTTTCAGACTAGCGGGATCAATGAGCAGTTCTTC

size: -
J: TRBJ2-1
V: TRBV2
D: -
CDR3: CASRISGTQAGDEQFF
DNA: TGTGCCAGCAGAATCTCCGGGACCCAAGCAGGGGATGAGCAGTTCTTC

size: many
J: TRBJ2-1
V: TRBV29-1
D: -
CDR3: CSVEAAHHEQFF
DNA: TGCAGCGTTGAAGCGGCACATCATGAGCAGTTCTTC

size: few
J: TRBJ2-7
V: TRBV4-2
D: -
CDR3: CASSQRDGSYEQYF
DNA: TGTGCCAGCAGCCAACGAGACGGGAGCTACGAGCAGTACTTC

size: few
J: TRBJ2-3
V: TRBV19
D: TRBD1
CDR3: CASKDRGSDTQYF
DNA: TGTGCCAGTAAGGACAGGGGGTCAGATACGCAGTATTTT

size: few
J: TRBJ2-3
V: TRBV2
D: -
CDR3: CASTSSNTQYF
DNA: TGTGCCAGCACTTCCTCGAATACGCAGTATTTT

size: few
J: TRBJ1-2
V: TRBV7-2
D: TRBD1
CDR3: CASTNRGNHGYTF
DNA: TGTGCCAGCACTAACAGGGGTAACCATGGCTACACCTTC

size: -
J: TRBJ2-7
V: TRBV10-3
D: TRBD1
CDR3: CAISQDRDLYEQYF
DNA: TGTGCCATCAGTCAGGACAGGGACCTCTACGAGCAGTACTTC

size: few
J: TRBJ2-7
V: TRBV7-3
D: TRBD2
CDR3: CASSSDIAGVVGEQYF
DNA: TGTGCCAGCAGCTCCGATATAGCGGGAGTGGTGGGCGAGCAGTACTTC

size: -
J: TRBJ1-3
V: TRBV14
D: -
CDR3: CASSQYGLVGEYSGNTIYF
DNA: TGTGCCAGCAGCCAATACGGTCTAGTCGGGGAATACTCTGGAAACACCATATATTTT

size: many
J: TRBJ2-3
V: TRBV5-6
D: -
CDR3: CASSLYSLTDTQYF
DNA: TGTGCCAGCAGCTTGTATAGCCTCACAGATACGCAGTATTTT

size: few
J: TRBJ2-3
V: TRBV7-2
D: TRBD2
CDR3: CASSRRLAGHGAQYF
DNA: TGTGCCAGCAGCCGGAGACTAGCGGGACATGGTGCGCAGTATTTT

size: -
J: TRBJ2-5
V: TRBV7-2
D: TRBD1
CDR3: CASSNPGTGVQTQYF
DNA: TGTGCCAGCAGTAATCCCGGGACAGGGGTACAGACCCAGTACTTC

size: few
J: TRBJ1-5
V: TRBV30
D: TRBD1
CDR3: CAWRSGTGSLNNQPQHF
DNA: TGTGCCTGGAGATCCGGGACAGGGAGTTTAAACAATCAGCCCCAGCATTTT

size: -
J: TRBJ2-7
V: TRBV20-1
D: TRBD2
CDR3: CSAKLAGGITYGQQYF
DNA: TGCAGTGCTAAGCTAGCGGGAGGGATAACCTACGGCCAGCAGTACTTC

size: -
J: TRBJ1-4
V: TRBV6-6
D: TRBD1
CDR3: CASSDEGQGGRCFF
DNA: TGTGCCAGCAGTGACGAAGGACAGGGAGGTAGATGTTTTTTT

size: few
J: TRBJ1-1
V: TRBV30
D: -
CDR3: CAWTRGSTEAFF
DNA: TGTGCCTGGACACGAGGGTCTACTGAAGCTTTCTTT

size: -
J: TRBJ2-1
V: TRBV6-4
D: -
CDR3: CASSEGWGSGNEQFF
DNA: TGTGCCAGCAGTGAGGGCTGGGGGAGTGGAAATGAGCAGTTCTTC

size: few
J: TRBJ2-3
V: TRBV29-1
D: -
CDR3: CSVEADGASTDTQYF
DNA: TGCAGCGTTGAAGCCGACGGTGCTAGCACAGATACGCAGTATTTT

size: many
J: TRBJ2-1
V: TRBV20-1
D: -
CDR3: CSAKKAAGTYNEQFF
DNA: TGCAGTGCTAAAAAAGCAGCAGGGACCTACAATGAGCAGTTCTTC

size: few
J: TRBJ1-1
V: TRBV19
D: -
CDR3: CATKRRQGGTEAFF
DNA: TGTGCCACTAAGCGACGCCAGGGAGGCACTGAAGCTTTCTTT

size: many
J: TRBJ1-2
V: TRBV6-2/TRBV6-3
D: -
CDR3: CASSHDYGYTF
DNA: TGTGCCAGCTCTCATGACTATGGCTACACCTTC

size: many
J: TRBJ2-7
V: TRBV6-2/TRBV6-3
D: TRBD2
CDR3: CATAGGGEVWRSYEQYF
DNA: TGTGCCACCGCGGGAGGGGGCGAGGTCTGGCGGTCCTACGAGCAGTACTTC

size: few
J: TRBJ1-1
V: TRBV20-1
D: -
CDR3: CSASEGKVPEAFF
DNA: TGCAGTGCTAGCGAGGGGAAGGTCCCTGAAGCTTTCTTT

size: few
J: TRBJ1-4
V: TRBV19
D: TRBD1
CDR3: CASSIFGTGPNEKLFF
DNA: TGTGCCAGTAGTATCTTCGGGACAGGTCCTAATGAAAAACTGTTTTTT

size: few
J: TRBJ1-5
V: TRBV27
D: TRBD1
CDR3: CASSPFLRDRGGSNQPQHF
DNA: TGTGCCAGCAGTCCATTCCTCCGGGACAGGGGAGGAAGCAATCAGCCCCAGCATTTT

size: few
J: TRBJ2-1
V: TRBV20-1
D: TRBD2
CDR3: CSASPAGEVKQFF
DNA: TGCAGTGCCAGTCCAGCGGGAGAAGTAAAGCAGTTCTTC

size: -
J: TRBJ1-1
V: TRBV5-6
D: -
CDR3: CASSPLGGQPEAFF
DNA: TGTGCCAGCAGCCCCCTCGGGGGCCAACCTGAAGCTTTCTTT

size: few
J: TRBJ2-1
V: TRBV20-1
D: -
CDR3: CSAPPGLPYNEQFF
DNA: TGCAGTGCCCCACCGGGACTGCCGTACAATGAGCAGTTCTTC

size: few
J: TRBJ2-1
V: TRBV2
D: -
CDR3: CASIPAQTYNEQFF
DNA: TGTGCCAGCATCCCGGCCCAGACCTACAATGAGCAGTTCTTC

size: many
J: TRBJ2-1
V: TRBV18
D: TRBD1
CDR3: CASSLTGTGGNEQFF
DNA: TGTGCCAGCTCACTAACCGGGACAGGGGGCAATGAGCAGTTCTTC

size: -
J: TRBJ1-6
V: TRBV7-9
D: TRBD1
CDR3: CASTRGQGENSPLHF
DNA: TGTGCCAGCACCAGGGGACAGGGGGAGAATTCACCCCTCCACTTT

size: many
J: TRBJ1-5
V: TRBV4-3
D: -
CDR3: CASSQDLNQPQHF
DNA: TGCGCCAGCAGCCAAGATCTCAATCAGCCCCAGCATTTT

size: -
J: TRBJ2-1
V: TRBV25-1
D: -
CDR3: CASSEYRDYNEQFF
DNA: TGTGCCAGCAGTGAATACCGCGACTACAATGAGCAGTTCTTC